These T cell receptor beta chains were read from a single sample in a study of Ad26.COV2.S vaccination and SARS-CoV-2 variants. Here immunoSEQ multiplex PCR was the method, and the copy in TCRdb shows in-frame clones only, minus some. Among some 410,000 clones listed, around 92% were seen once. Sample: peripheral blood, taken in a trial of Ad26.COV2.S vaccine versus placebo. Every receptor here comes from a person between 18 and 65 years old who received the Ad26.COV2.S COVID-19 vaccine or a placebo. Each CDR3 is given with its conserved first and last residue. Each record gives: D gene, V gene, CDR3 protein. D genes are given only for firm matches.

d_gene: TRBD1; v_gene: TRBV6-5; CDR3aa: CASRAGQGRRTQHF
d_gene: .; v_gene: TRBV27; CDR3aa: CASSLFYLNLGTANSPLHF
d_gene: TRBD1; v_gene: TRBV7-2; CDR3aa: CASSLHRGITEAFF
d_gene: .; v_gene: TRBV27; CDR3aa: CASSPHKNTEAFF
d_gene: TRBD1; v_gene: TRBV27; CDR3aa: CASSDRGSYEQYF
d_gene: .; v_gene: TRBV14; CDR3aa: CASSIGDNLFPYEQYF
d_gene: TRBD2; v_gene: TRBV4-3; CDR3aa: CASSQAGLAGTYNEQFF
d_gene: .; v_gene: TRBV7-9; CDR3aa: CASSPANYEQYF
d_gene: TRBD1; v_gene: TRBV7-6; CDR3aa: CASSLELRGTGAGNTIYF
d_gene: .; v_gene: TRBV5-1; CDR3aa: CASSLSGHSYEQYF
d_gene: TRBD2; v_gene: TRBV29-1; CDR3aa: CSVVGTSVPFEQFF
d_gene: .; v_gene: TRBV5-1; CDR3aa: CASSLDGVRVYEQYF
d_gene: TRBD2; v_gene: TRBV19; CDR3aa: CASSATSGGAWSVGFF
d_gene: .; v_gene: TRBV3-1/TRBV3-2; CDR3aa: CASSLLANVLTF
d_gene: .; v_gene: TRBV20-1; CDR3aa: CSAKLGYEQYF
d_gene: TRBD1; v_gene: TRBV5-1; CDR3aa: CASKLDRGLNGELFF
d_gene: .; v_gene: TRBV2; CDR3aa: CASTIISLPYGYTF
d_gene: TRBD2; v_gene: TRBV9; CDR3aa: CASSRSGGTYQETQYF
d_gene: TRBD1; v_gene: TRBV19; CDR3aa: CASSILPLGQVYEQYF
d_gene: .; v_gene: TRBV29-1; CDR3aa: CSVDEGPTYEQYF
d_gene: .; v_gene: TRBV19; CDR3aa: CASSASGGFSYEQYF
d_gene: .; v_gene: TRBV4-3; CDR3aa: CASSQDWGGGYEQYF
d_gene: TRBD1; v_gene: TRBV18; CDR3aa: CASSATGYEAFF
d_gene: .; v_gene: TRBV28; CDR3aa: CASSKGRANYGYTF
d_gene: TRBD1; v_gene: TRBV15; CDR3aa: CATRTGDQPQHF
d_gene: .; v_gene: TRBV18; CDR3aa: CASSPPSPTDTQYF
d_gene: TRBD2; v_gene: TRBV2; CDR3aa: CASLRGGNTGELFF
d_gene: TRBD2; v_gene: TRBV3-1/TRBV3-2; CDR3aa: CASSTPGDYRGGQKTQYF
d_gene: .; v_gene: TRBV28; CDR3aa: CASSSPYEQYF
d_gene: .; v_gene: TRBV6-5; CDR3aa: CASSYSGFNTGELFF
d_gene: .; v_gene: TRBV4-1; CDR3aa: CASSHVAVNTGELFF
d_gene: .; v_gene: TRBV29-1; CDR3aa: CSVEYGYTF
d_gene: TRBD1; v_gene: TRBV6-2/TRBV6-3; CDR3aa: CASCPGTVSNQPQHF
d_gene: TRBD1; v_gene: TRBV4-1; CDR3aa: CASSTRTGGIYEQYF
d_gene: .; v_gene: TRBV12-2; CDR3aa: CASRPRVGYGRLNTGELFF
d_gene: TRBD2; v_gene: TRBV5-1; CDR3aa: CASSFNGGDEQFF
d_gene: .; v_gene: TRBV28; CDR3aa: CASEPSGGLNYGYTF
d_gene: .; v_gene: TRBV4-3; CDR3aa: CASSLTGTSTYEQYF
d_gene: .; v_gene: TRBV21-1; CDR3aa: CASSKRSSTMTPGYTF
d_gene: .; v_gene: TRBV6-1; CDR3aa: CASSEWAMDNNQPQHF
d_gene: .; v_gene: TRBV13; CDR3aa: CASNLGREYPYEQYF
d_gene: .; v_gene: TRBV28; CDR3aa: CASKGLNQPQHF
d_gene: .; v_gene: TRBV20-1; CDR3aa: CSASGRTATEAFF
d_gene: .; v_gene: TRBV7-2; CDR3aa: CASSLGFVGQVIYGYTF
d_gene: .; v_gene: TRBV5-1; CDR3aa: CASSLGLWEGGSPLHF
d_gene: .; v_gene: TRBV11-2; CDR3aa: CASSGRGRVNTEAFF
d_gene: .; v_gene: TRBV24-1; CDR3aa: CATSDLSSLDGIYF